The 5 T cell receptor beta chains below were found in one sample sequenced in a study of cytomegalovirus exposure and HLA in healthy donors. It was with 60 Vbeta and 13 Jbeta primers that the PCR ran. Sequencing used immunoSEQ multiplex PCR; TCRdb keeps in-frame clones, though not all of them. The table records 170,000 or so clones, 80% of them present only once. Sequenced: PBMCs. These receptors all come from a boy aged 5-17 years in good health and CMV-seronegative.

The rearrangement uses TRBV5-6 and TRBJ2-5, with 10 bases lining up with TRBD2. With V trimmed by 0 bases and J by 2 bases, 10 bases remained unmatched. Germline values: CDR1 SGHDT, CDR2 YYEEEE. The CDR3 extends over 18 amino acids. CDR3 sequence reads: CASSLVGASGGWQETQYF. The DNA of the CDR3 is TGTGCCAGCAGCTTGGTAGGGGCTAGCGGGGGATGGCAAGAGACCCAGTACTTC.

The chain carries TRBV16 and TRBJ2-2; no clear D. The CDR3 totals 13 residues. V lost 9 bases and J lost 1, with 9 bases in between. Germline loops: CDR1 KGHSY, CDR2 FQNENV. CDR3 sequence: CASRNRNTGELFF. The CDR3 region has the DNA TGTGCCAGTAGGAACAGGAACACCGGGGAGCTGTTTTTT.

V is TRBV11-3 and J is TRBJ2-7, with D unresolved. Per the germline V gene, CDR1 is SGHNT and CDR2 is YENEEA. This CDR3 comprises 13 residues. Trimming removed 2 bases at V and 0 bases at J, with 5 bases between. CDR3 residues: CASSLTYSYEQYF. CDR3 bases: TGTGCCAGCAGCTTAACTTACTCCTACGAGCAGTACTTC.

The chain uses TRBV5-1 and TRBJ2-7, with D possibly being TRBD2 (6 bases). The CDR3 is made up of 16 amino acids. The V and J ends lost 4 bases and 2 bases respectively, with 19 bases between them. Germline CDR1 SGHRS, CDR2 YFSETQ. CDR3 in amino acids: CASSGGTVAGAYEQYF. As DNA, the CDR3 is TGCGCCAGCAGCGGGGGGACGGTTGCTGGGGCCTACGAGCAGTACTTC.

The chain has TRBV27 and TRBJ2-1; D possibly corresponds to TRBD2 (5 bases). CDR3 length: 14 amino acids. V shed 4 bases and J shed 2 bases, with 9 bases lying between them. CDR1 is MNHEY and CDR2 is SMNVEV in the germline V gene (reference sequence). DNA of the CDR3: TGTGCCAGCAGTTCCAGCGGCCCCTACAATGAGCAGTTCTTC. This translates into CASSSSGPYNEQFF.